This is a list of T cell receptor beta chains from one sample in a study of T cell responses to AZD1222 COVID-19 vaccine. Clones were sequenced by immunoSEQ multiplex PCR, and TCRdb holds only the in-frame ones, with some missing. The sample shows 150,000 to 200,000 clones, roughly nine tenths of them seen only once. Sequenced material: peripheral blood, taken 28 days after the second AZD1222 dose. The source of these receptors is an adult who received the AZD1222 COVID-19 vaccine. Both conserved end residues are part of each CDR3. The order of the fields is D gene, V gene, J gene, clone size, CDR3 protein, CDR3 DNA. A D gene is named only where the DNA matches it firmly. Size values are once, few and many counts, or a class for expanded clones, and some rows have none.

d_call: TRBD1
v_call: TRBV11-2
j_call: TRBJ1-1
clone_size: NA
cdr3_aa: CASSLGGTGVAEAFF
cdr3_nt: TGTGCCAGCAGCTTGGGGGGGACAGGGGTGGCTGAAGCTTTCTTT

d_call: NA
v_call: TRBV7-9
j_call: TRBJ1-3
clone_size: NA
cdr3_aa: CASSFLSGRVAGNTIYF
cdr3_nt: TGTGCCAGCAGCTTTCTTTCCGGGAGGGTTGCTGGAAACACCATATATTTT

d_call: TRBD2
v_call: TRBV27
j_call: TRBJ2-7
clone_size: NA
cdr3_aa: CASSSVLAGTKEQYF
cdr3_nt: TGTGCCAGCAGCTCGGTCCTAGCGGGAACCAAAGAGCAGTACTTC

d_call: TRBD1
v_call: TRBV7-9
j_call: TRBJ2-7
clone_size: NA
cdr3_aa: CASSASGTVNEQYF
cdr3_nt: TGTGCCAGCAGCGCCTCCGGGACAGTTAACGAGCAGTACTTC

d_call: NA
v_call: TRBV25-1
j_call: TRBJ1-5
clone_size: NA
cdr3_aa: CASSESSQPQHF
cdr3_nt: TGTGCCAGCAGTGAATCAAGTCAGCCCCAGCATTTT

d_call: NA
v_call: TRBV11-2
j_call: TRBJ1-1
clone_size: few
cdr3_aa: CASSLIRLDTEAFF
cdr3_nt: TGTGCCAGCAGCTTAATCCGGCTGGACACTGAAGCTTTCTTT

d_call: NA
v_call: TRBV3-1/TRBV3-2
j_call: TRBJ1-4
clone_size: NA
cdr3_aa: CASSRAGGGAEKLFF
cdr3_nt: TGTGCCAGCAGCCGAGCAGGCGGAGGAGCTGAAAAACTGTTTTTT

d_call: NA
v_call: TRBV7-2
j_call: TRBJ1-1
clone_size: NA
cdr3_aa: CASSLGLSTVQAFF
cdr3_nt: TGTGCCAGCAGCTTAGGACTAAGTACAGTCCAAGCTTTCTTT

d_call: NA
v_call: TRBV7-3
j_call: TRBJ2-2
clone_size: NA
cdr3_aa: CASSSLGLLSGELFF
cdr3_nt: TGTGCCAGCAGCTCCCTGGGACTTCTGAGCGGGGAGCTGTTTTTT

d_call: NA
v_call: TRBV6-5
j_call: TRBJ2-5
clone_size: NA
cdr3_aa: CASNGAGETQYF
cdr3_nt: TGTGCCAGCAACGGAGCGGGAGAGACCCAGTACTTC

d_call: NA
v_call: TRBV2
j_call: TRBJ2-5
clone_size: once
cdr3_aa: CASTGDGKTQYF
cdr3_nt: TGTGCCAGCACTGGGGACGGGAAGACCCAGTACTTC

d_call: TRBD1
v_call: TRBV12-5
j_call: TRBJ1-5
clone_size: NA
cdr3_aa: CASGPDRGDQPQHF
cdr3_nt: TGTGCTAGTGGCCCGGACAGGGGGGATCAGCCCCAGCATTTT

d_call: TRBD2
v_call: TRBV19
j_call: TRBJ2-2
clone_size: NA
cdr3_aa: CASSIVGREAGTGELFF
cdr3_nt: TGTGCCAGTAGTATCGTGGGGAGGGAGGCGGGCACCGGGGAGCTGTTTTTT

d_call: TRBD1
v_call: TRBV4-2
j_call: TRBJ2-7
clone_size: NA
cdr3_aa: CASSQDPAGGQLSVEQYF
cdr3_nt: TGTGCCAGCAGCCAAGACCCTGCTGGGGGACAGCTCTCAGTGGAGCAGTACTTC

d_call: NA
v_call: TRBV5-4
j_call: TRBJ2-5
clone_size: NA
cdr3_aa: CASSLWEEEETQYF
cdr3_nt: TGTGCCAGCAGCTTATGGGAAGAGGAGGAGACCCAGTACTTC

d_call: NA
v_call: TRBV7-2
j_call: TRBJ1-4
clone_size: NA
cdr3_aa: CASSPHGTGEKLFF
cdr3_nt: TGTGCCAGCAGCCCACATGGGACCGGGGAAAAACTGTTTTTT

d_call: TRBD1
v_call: TRBV27
j_call: TRBJ1-1
clone_size: NA
cdr3_aa: CASSQLPGQENTEAFF
cdr3_nt: TGTGCCAGCAGTCAACTACCGGGACAGGAAAACACTGAAGCTTTCTTT

d_call: NA
v_call: TRBV15
j_call: TRBJ1-4
clone_size: few
cdr3_aa: CATSRANEKLFF
cdr3_nt: TGTGCCACCAGCAGGGCTAATGAAAAACTGTTTTTT

d_call: NA
v_call: TRBV2
j_call: TRBJ1-1
clone_size: NA
cdr3_aa: CASSEALVSTEAFF
cdr3_nt: TGTGCCAGCAGTGAAGCTCTGGTTTCCACTGAAGCTTTCTTT

d_call: TRBD2
v_call: TRBV9
j_call: TRBJ2-2
clone_size: NA
cdr3_aa: CASSPPWGGPLGTGELFF
cdr3_nt: TGTGCCAGCAGCCCCCCGTGGGGAGGGCCTCTTGGCACCGGGGAGCTGTTTTTT

d_call: NA
v_call: TRBV7-9
j_call: TRBJ2-3
clone_size: NA
cdr3_aa: CASSLSPSADTQYF
cdr3_nt: TGTGCCAGCAGCTTATCTCCGAGTGCAGATACGCAGTATTTT

d_call: NA
v_call: TRBV12-3/TRBV12-4
j_call: TRBJ2-7
clone_size: NA
cdr3_aa: CASSQNSYEQYF
cdr3_nt: TGTGCCAGCAGCCAGAATTCCTACGAGCAGTACTTC

d_call: TRBD1
v_call: TRBV2
j_call: TRBJ1-1
clone_size: NA
cdr3_aa: CASIPGQGVEAFF
cdr3_nt: TGTGCCAGCATTCCGGGACAGGGAGTTGAAGCTTTCTTT

d_call: NA
v_call: TRBV5-1
j_call: TRBJ2-2
clone_size: NA
cdr3_aa: CAWSPGGPTGELFF
cdr3_nt: TGCGCCTGGTCTCCCGGGGGCCCCACCGGGGAGCTGTTTTTT

d_call: TRBD1
v_call: TRBV12-5
j_call: TRBJ1-1
clone_size: NA
cdr3_aa: CASGLGTGYENTEAFF
cdr3_nt: TGTGCTAGTGGTTTGGGGACAGGGTATGAGAACACTGAAGCTTTCTTT

d_call: TRBD1
v_call: TRBV5-1
j_call: TRBJ1-1
clone_size: NA
cdr3_aa: CASSLTVQGEGAFF
cdr3_nt: TGCGCCAGCAGCCTCACCGTCCAGGGGGAGGGGGCTTTCTTT

d_call: TRBD2
v_call: TRBV7-6
j_call: TRBJ2-1
clone_size: NA
cdr3_aa: CASSLGLAGAPLGNEQFF
cdr3_nt: TGTGCCAGCAGCTTAGGACTAGCGGGGGCCCCCCTCGGCAATGAGCAGTTCTTC

d_call: NA
v_call: TRBV27
j_call: TRBJ1-3
clone_size: NA
cdr3_aa: CASSLTRVGNTIYF
cdr3_nt: TGTGCCAGCAGTTTGACCAGGGTTGGAAACACCATATATTTT

d_call: NA
v_call: TRBV29-1
j_call: TRBJ1-1
clone_size: NA
cdr3_aa: CSVVRPGAATEAFF
cdr3_nt: TGCAGCGTTGTACGGCCGGGGGCGGCCACTGAAGCTTTCTTT

d_call: NA
v_call: TRBV5-1
j_call: TRBJ2-7
clone_size: NA
cdr3_aa: CASCPERGSYEQYF
cdr3_nt: TGCGCCAGCTGTCCTGAAAGGGGATCCTACGAGCAGTACTTC

d_call: NA
v_call: TRBV3-1/TRBV3-2
j_call: TRBJ1-5
clone_size: NA
cdr3_aa: CASSQDPARGQPQHF
cdr3_nt: TGTGCCAGCAGCCAAGATCCGGCCCGGGGTCAGCCCCAGCATTTT

d_call: NA
v_call: TRBV2
j_call: TRBJ1-5
clone_size: NA
cdr3_aa: CASSSWAASSNQPQHF
cdr3_nt: TGTGCCAGCAGCTCGTGGGCAGCTAGCAGCAATCAGCCCCAGCATTTT

d_call: TRBD1
v_call: TRBV7-2
j_call: TRBJ2-7
clone_size: NA
cdr3_aa: CATASDRGSYEQYF
cdr3_nt: TGTGCCACTGCGTCGGACAGGGGTTCCTACGAGCAGTACTTC

d_call: NA
v_call: TRBV2
j_call: TRBJ2-3
clone_size: NA
cdr3_aa: CASRRDSPTDTQYF
cdr3_nt: TGTGCCAGCAGGCGGGACAGTCCCACAGATACGCAGTATTTT

d_call: TRBD1
v_call: TRBV4-3
j_call: TRBJ1-4
clone_size: NA
cdr3_aa: CASSHAGGGGEKLFF
cdr3_nt: TGCGCCAGCAGCCATGCAGGGGGCGGGGGAGAAAAACTGTTTTTT

d_call: NA
v_call: TRBV7-9
j_call: TRBJ1-2
clone_size: NA
cdr3_aa: CASSLVGVQTGGYTF
cdr3_nt: TGTGCCAGCAGCTTAGTTGGGGTACAGACGGGTGGCTACACCTTC

d_call: NA
v_call: TRBV7-9
j_call: TRBJ1-1
clone_size: NA
cdr3_aa: CASSLAKNTEAFF
cdr3_nt: TGTGCCAGCAGCTTAGCTAAGAACACTGAAGCTTTCTTT